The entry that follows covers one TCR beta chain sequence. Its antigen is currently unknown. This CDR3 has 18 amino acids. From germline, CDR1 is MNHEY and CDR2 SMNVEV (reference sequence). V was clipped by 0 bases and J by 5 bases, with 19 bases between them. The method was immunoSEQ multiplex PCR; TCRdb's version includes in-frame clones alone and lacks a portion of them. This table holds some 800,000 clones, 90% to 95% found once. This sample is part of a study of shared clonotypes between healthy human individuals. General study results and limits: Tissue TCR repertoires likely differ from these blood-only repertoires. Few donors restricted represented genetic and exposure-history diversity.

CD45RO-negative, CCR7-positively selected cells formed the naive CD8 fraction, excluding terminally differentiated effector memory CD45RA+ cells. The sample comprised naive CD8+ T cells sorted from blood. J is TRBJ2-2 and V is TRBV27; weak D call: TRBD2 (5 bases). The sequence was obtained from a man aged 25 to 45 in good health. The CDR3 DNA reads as TGTGCCAGCAGTTTATCGATGATTACGATCCGGGGAACCGGGGAGCTGTTTTTT. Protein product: CASSLSMITIRGTGELFF.